This T cell receptor beta chain was captured in a study of Ad26.COV2.S vaccination and SARS-CoV-2 variants. The table came from immunoSEQ multiplex PCR; TCRdb's copy has only in-frame clones and leaves some out. The sample includes just over 350,000 clones, about 92% seen only once; the top ten take roughly 3.9%. Germline V lookup: CDR1 SGHRS, CDR2 YFSETQ. The CDR3 is 16 amino acids. V trimming: 3 bases; J trimming: 2 bases; junction bases outside the gene matches: 11. Worth noting for this clone: As yet, its antigen is unknown.

Study-level points and caveats: Measurement of non-spike TCR breadth gave similar results in vaccine and placebo recipients. Placebo recipients trailed vaccine recipients in spike-specific TCR breadth.

This rearrangement joins TRBV5-1 to TRBJ2-7; 7 nucleotides match TRBD2. The sequenced sample was peripheral blood, obtained after recovery from COVID-19. The TCR comes from a human donor who had recovered from COVID-19. The CDR3 here is CASSSAGGGIPYEQYF. The DNA of the CDR3 is TGCGCCAGCAGCTCTGCCGGGGGAGGGATCCCCTACGAGCAGTACTTC. The complete variable domain, with remaining parts taken from reference TRBV5-1 and TRBJ2-7, reads KAGVTQTPRYLIKTRGQQVTLSCSPISGHRSVSWYQQTPGQGLQFLFEYFSETQRNKGNFPGRFSGRQFSNSRSEMNVSTLELGDSALYLCASSSAGGGIPYEQYFGPGTRLTVT.